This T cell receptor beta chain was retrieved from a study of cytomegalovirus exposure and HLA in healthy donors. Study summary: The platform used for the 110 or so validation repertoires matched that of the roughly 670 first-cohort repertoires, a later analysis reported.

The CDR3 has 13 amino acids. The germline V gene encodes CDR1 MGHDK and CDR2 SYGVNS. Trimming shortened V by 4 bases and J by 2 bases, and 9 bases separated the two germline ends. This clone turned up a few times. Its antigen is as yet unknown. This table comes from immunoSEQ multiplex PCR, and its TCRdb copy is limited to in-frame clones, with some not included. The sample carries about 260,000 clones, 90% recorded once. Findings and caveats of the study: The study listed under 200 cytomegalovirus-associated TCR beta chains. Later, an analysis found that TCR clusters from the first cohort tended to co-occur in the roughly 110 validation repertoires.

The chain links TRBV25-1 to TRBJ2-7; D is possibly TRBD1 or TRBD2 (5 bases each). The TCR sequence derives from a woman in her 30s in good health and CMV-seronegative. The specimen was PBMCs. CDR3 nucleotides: TGTGCCAGCAGTGTCCAGGGACCCTACGAGCAGTACTTC. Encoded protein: CASSVQGPYEQYF.